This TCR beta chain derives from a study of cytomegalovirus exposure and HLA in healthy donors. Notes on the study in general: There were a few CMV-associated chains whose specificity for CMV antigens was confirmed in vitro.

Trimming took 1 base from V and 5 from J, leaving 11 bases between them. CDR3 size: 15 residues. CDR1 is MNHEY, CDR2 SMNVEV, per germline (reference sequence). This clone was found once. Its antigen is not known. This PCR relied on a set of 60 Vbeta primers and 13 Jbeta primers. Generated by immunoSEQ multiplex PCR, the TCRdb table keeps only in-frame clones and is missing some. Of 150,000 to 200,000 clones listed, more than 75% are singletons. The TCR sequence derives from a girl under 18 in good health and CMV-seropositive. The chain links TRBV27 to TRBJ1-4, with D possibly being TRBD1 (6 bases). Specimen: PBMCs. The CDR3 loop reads CASSLLDRWNEKLFF. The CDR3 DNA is TGTGCCAGCAGTTTATTGGACAGATGGAATGAAAAACTGTTTTTT.